This TCR beta chain was observed in a study of blood T cell repertoires in COVID-19. With V trimmed by 4 bases and J by 3 bases, 7 bases remained unmatched. CDR3 length equals 16 residues. Per germline, CDR1 SEHNR and CDR2 FQNEAQ (reference sequence). Repertoires were generated with immunoSEQ multiplex PCR, while TCRdb's copy carries only in-frame clones and drops some. The table includes about 130,000 clones, around 86% detected once. Sequencing used peripheral blood. The TCR was taken from a woman between 50 and 59 years old who had recovered from COVID-19. The chain couples TRBV7-9 to TRBJ1-3; 9 nucleotides match TRBD1. The CDR3 nucleotides are TGTGCCAGCAGCTGGGGGACAGGGAGGTTTGGAAACACCATATATTTT. This translates into CASSWGTGRFGNTIYF.